This TCR beta chain was identified during a study of blood T cell repertoires in COVID-19. The overall study: Sites across the United States, Italy and Spain contributed samples from acute and convalescent COVID-19. Sources were T cells, B-cell-depleted T cells, or PBMCs; the material itself was cDNA or gDNA.

As originally analysed: Reference gene primer amplification gave estimated nucleated cell counts. The protocol was immunoSEQ multiplex PCR, while the TCRdb copy is restricted to in-frame clones and leaves out a portion. Clonal size and the V and J genes are those of that table, whereas D and trimming came from the DNA. The sample includes 28,000 or so clones, roughly 90% seen only once; the top ten take roughly 7.2%. The table lists this clone with a count of one. The CDR3 extends over 15 amino acids. The germline V gene encodes CDR1 LGHNA and CDR2 YNFKEQ. V was trimmed by 0 bases and J by 9 bases, leaving 15 bases between them.

The TCR originated in a human donor in a cohort sampled during active COVID-19. The J gene is TRBJ2-1, the V gene TRBV4-2, with a weak D call TRBD2 (5 bases). Sequencing input: peripheral blood. The CDR3, as DNA: TGTGCCAGCAGCCAAGACGGGCTAGCCGTCGGTGAGCAGTTCTTC. Its protein product is CASSQDGLAVGEQFF.